The clone carrying this TCR beta chain was picked up a small number of times. Its matching antigen is unknown. CDR1 and CDR2 (germline): SQVTM, ANQGSEA. This CDR3 is built from 16 residues. V dropped 5 bases and J dropped 5; count of bases not matched to a gene: 11. These data come from a study of T-cell reconstitution after alpha-beta-depleted transplantation in children. Broader study findings: By about two months after transplant, alpha-beta T cells reportedly arose from several hundred graft clones that had expanded. Elevated TCRbeta diversity at day 60 was traced, in some patients, to surviving recipient T cells and thymic progenitors. At the one-year point after transplant, T-cell counts and TCRbeta diversity were found to come mostly from T cells that had been newly produced.

Molecular barcoding with unique molecular identifiers was used for the TCRbeta library. TCRdb re-called the PCR reads with MiXCR, one entry per CDR3 protein. The repertoire holds 300,000 to 350,000 distinct CDR3 sequences, with about a sixth as singletons. This chain joins TRBV29-1 and TRBJ2-3; 12 bases map to TRBD1. The sample was PBMCs, mostly from graft donor cells, taken 360 days after TCRalphabeta/CD19-depleted stem cell transplant. The clonotype comes from a male patient between 2 and 15 years old who had a stem cell transplant for acute lymphoblastic leukemia, so the T cells may come from the graft donor. The CDR3 reads CSVRVGTGGAEDTQYF. The CDR3 DNA reads TGCAGCGTTCGAGTCGGGACAGGGGGCGCGGAAGATACGCAGTATTTT.